A single sample gave rise to the 30 T cell receptor beta chains below, sequenced in a study of T cell responses to AZD1222 COVID-19 vaccine. The table came from immunoSEQ multiplex PCR; TCRdb's copy has only in-frame clones and leaves some out. The data hold under 200,000 clones, with roughly 94% observed a single time. This sample comprised peripheral blood, obtained on day 0 of AZD1222 vaccination. These receptor sequences come from an adult in good health.

The rearrangement joins TRBV13 to TRBJ1-5, with D tentatively TRBD1 (6 bases). This CDR3 has 15 amino acids. CDR1 is PRHDT and CDR2 is FYEKMQ in the germline V gene (reference sequence). V was shortened by 2 bases and J by 4 bases, with 12 bases between the two germline ends. For the CDR3, the DNA is TGTGCCAGCAGCTTAAACAGGGCAAAGAATCAGCCCCAGCATTTT. Residues: CASSLNRAKNQPQHF.

The chain recombines TRBV27 with TRBJ2-7, with D possibly being TRBD2 (5 bases). V lost 5 bases and J 7 bases, leaving 12 bases between the germline ends. Germline V lookup: CDR1 MNHEY, CDR2 SMNVEV (reference sequence). CDR3 length equals 12 residues. The CDR3 nucleotides are TGTGCCAGCAGTGGTGGGTCGGGAGAGCAGTACTTC. Residues: CASSGGSGEQYF.

The rearrangement joins TRBV5-1 to TRBJ1-1, with 8 bases matching TRBD1. CDR3 length equals 13 residues. The V gene end was trimmed by 8 bases and the J gene end by 3 bases; junction bases not matched to a gene: 6. CDR1 is SGHRS, CDR2 YFSETQ, per germline. For the CDR3, the DNA is TGCGCCAGTAACGGACAGGGAGACACTGAAGCTTTCTTT. Translation gives CASNGQGDTEAFF.

The CDR3 DNA sequence: TGTGCCAGCAGTTCTGGGCAGGGATATGGCTACACCTTC. Amino acid sequence: CASSSGQGYGYTF. This sequence joins TRBV28 and TRBJ1-2; D is possibly TRBD1 (5 bases). Germline V gene sequence: CDR1 MDHEN, CDR2 SYDVKM. This CDR3 comprises 13 residues. V dropped 4 bases and J dropped 5 bases, with 11 bases sitting between them.

The gene calls are TRBV10-3 and TRBJ1-1; TRBD1 matches at 9 bases. The CDR3 length is 14 residues. V trimming: 3 bases; J trimming: 6 bases; junction bases outside the gene matches: 5. Germline lookup yields CDR1 ENHRY and CDR2 SYGVKD. CDR3 in DNA: TGTGCCATCAGTGATGGACAGGGGAGTGCTGAAGCTTTCTTT. It yields the protein CAISDGQGSAEAFF.

The chain carries TRBV19 and TRBJ2-7; 9 bases align to TRBD1. V lost 9 bases and J lost 5; bases outside the gene matches: 5. The CDR3 is made up of 12 amino acids. The germline gives CDR1 LNHDA, CDR2 SQIVND (reference sequence). The DNA for the CDR3 is TGTGCCAGCGGGGACAGGGTCAACGAGCAGTACTTC. Amino acids: CASGDRVNEQYF.

The chain recombines TRBV21-1 with TRBJ1-5; the listed D gene, TRBD1, was not tested against the DNA. TRBV21-1 corresponds to a pseudogene. The CDR3 totals 15 residues. The CDR3, as DNA: TGTGCCAGCAGCAAAGCGCTAGGGGCGGATCAGCCCCAGCATTTT. Translation: CASSKALGADQPQHF.

This clone showed up just once. DNA of the CDR3: TGTGCCAGCAGTTACGGGGCAGGGTTAATTGGTGGCTACACCTTC. The encoded protein is CASSYGAGLIGGYTF. J is TRBJ1-2 and V is TRBV6-5; the D gene is possibly TRBD1 (5 bases). The V end lost 2 bases, the J end lost 7 bases, and 17 bases lay between the germline ends. Per germline, CDR1 MNHEY and CDR2 SVGAGI. The CDR3 totals 15 residues.

In this sample, this clone turned up once. V usage is TRBV7-3 and J usage is TRBJ2-5, with D maybe TRBD2 (6 bases). The CDR3 consists of 14 residues. With 4 bases removed from V and 5 bases from J, the gap between germline ends came to 14 bases. Germline loops: CDR1 SGHTA, CDR2 FQGTGA. The DNA of the CDR3 is TGTGCCAGCAGCTCCCGAGCGGGCATGGAGACCCAGTACTTC. This translates into CASSSRAGMETQYF.

The V and J genes are TRBV12-3 or TRBV12-4 and TRBJ1-1; 7 bases agree with TRBD1. J was trimmed by 3 bases and V by 8 bases; bases with no gene match: 3. The CDR3 totals 12 residues. The DNA for the CDR3 is TGTGCCAGCCGGGACAGAGACACTGAAGCTTTCTTT. Its protein product is CASRDRDTEAFF.

The chain couples TRBV28 to TRBJ1-1; D is ambiguous. The germline gives CDR1 MDHEN, CDR2 SYDVKM. This CDR3 region has 14 residues. The V end was cut by 2 bases, the J end by 1 base, with 8 bases between. CDR3 nucleotides: TGTGCCAGCAGTTTAGTTGAGAAGAACACTGAAGCTTTCTTT. Amino acid sequence: CASSLVEKNTEAFF.

The gene calls are TRBV5-1 and TRBJ2-1; TRBD2 matches at 7 bases. The CDR3 runs to 16 residues. Germline V lookup: CDR1 SGHRS, CDR2 YFSETQ. The J segment lost 6 bases and the V segment lost 0 bases, leaving 9 bases of the junction unmatched. CDR3 DNA: TGCGCCAGCAGCTTGGCCGTTAGGGGCGGGAGCAATGAGCAGTTCTTC. It yields the protein CASSLAVRGGSNEQFF.

The chain is built from TRBV10-3 and TRBJ1-4; maybe TRBD1 (5 bases). V shed 10 bases and J shed 4 bases, with 13 bases lying between them. Per germline, CDR1 ENHRY and CDR2 SYGVKD. CDR3 length: 13 amino acids. CDR3 residues: CASGTADNEKLFF. The DNA of the CDR3 is TGTGCCAGTGGGACGGCCGATAATGAAAAACTGTTTTTT.

The V call is TRBV7-3, the J call TRBJ2-1; TRBD2 agrees at 13 bases. This CDR3 region has 16 residues. CDR1 and CDR2 from the germline V gene are SGHTA and FQGTGA. The V and J ends lost 0 bases and 9 bases, in that order; junction bases with no gene match: 5. CDR3 sequence (DNA): TGTGCCAGCAGCTTAACAGGGACTAGCGGGGTGGGTGAGCAGTTCTTC. Translation: CASSLTGTSGVGEQFF. The full variable domain, with the rest looked up from reference TRBV7-3 and TRBJ2-1, is GAGVSQTPSNKVTEKGKYVELRCDPISGHTALYWYRQSLGQGPEFLIYFQGTGAADDSGLPNDRFFAVRPEGSVSTLKIQRTERGDSAVYLCASSLTGTSGVGEQFFGPGTRLTVL.

CDR3 region: CASSLRGSSGNTIYF. The DNA for the CDR3 is TGTGCCAGCAGTTTGCGGGGCTCCTCTGGAAACACCATATATTTT. This chain links TRBV28 with TRBJ1-3; tentative D call: TRBD1 (5 bases). The CDR3 is 15 amino acids. Germline V gene sequence: CDR1 MDHEN, CDR2 SYDVKM. V was clipped by 3 bases and J by 0 bases, with 9 bases between them.

This chain joins TRBV11-2 and TRBJ2-5; TRBD1 might be the D (6 bases). The germline gives CDR1 SGHAT, CDR2 FQNNGV. The CDR3 spans 15 residues. Trimming cost V 1 base and J 2 bases, with 11 bases left between them. The CDR3, as DNA: TGTGCCAGCAGCTTAGTGGACAGACGTCAAGAGACCCAGTACTTC. It codes for CASSLVDRRQETQYF.

Turning to this clone: Additional DNA sequences in this sample encode the identical CDR3. V gene TRBV5-1 combines with J gene TRBJ1-1; TRBD1 matches 7 bases. From germline, CDR1 is SGHRS and CDR2 YFSETQ. The junction had 1 base not matched to a gene; V was cut back by 4 bases and J by 1 base. The CDR3 is 13 residues long. CDR3 in amino acids: CASSRQGNTEAFF. The CDR3 nucleotides read TGCGCCAGCAGCAGACAGGGGAACACTGAAGCTTTCTTT.

The CDR3 DNA follows: TGTGCCAGCAGTTCTGTGGGATCCCCGGGACTCCTCCTTTACAATGAGCAGTTCTTC. Amino acid sequence: CASSSVGSPGLLLYNEQFF. This rearrangement joins TRBV28 to TRBJ2-1, with D possibly matching TRBD2 (6 bases). The CDR3 totals 19 residues. The V gene lost 4 bases and the J gene lost 4 bases, with 26 bases spanning the gap. Germline CDR1 reads MDHEN; CDR2 reads SYDVKM.

The chain uses TRBV28 and TRBJ1-2, with 7 positions matching TRBD1. This CDR3 spans 15 amino acids. Germline CDR1 reads MDHEN; CDR2 reads SYDVKM. V shed 5 bases and J 4 bases; nucleotides not matched to a gene: 10. This CDR3 is CASSVHARGSYGYTF. CDR3 sequence (DNA): TGTGCCAGCAGTGTACATGCCAGGGGGAGCTATGGCTACACCTTC.

The chain carries TRBV27 and TRBJ1-6; perhaps TRBD1 as D (6 bases). Trimming shortened V by 6 bases and J by 0 bases, and 15 bases separated the two germline ends. The germline V gene has CDR1 MNHEY and CDR2 SMNVEV (reference sequence). The CDR3 sequence is 17 residues long. CDR3 sequence (DNA): TGTGCCAGCAGCCTTATGGACAGAAGCTCCTATAATTCACCCCTCCACTTT. Protein sequence: CASSLMDRSSYNSPLHF.

The gene calls are TRBV2 and TRBJ1-5; D possibly corresponds to TRBD1 (6 bases). The V gene lost 6 bases and the J gene lost 5 bases, with 14 bases spanning the gap. The length of the CDR3 is 14 residues. Germline CDR1 reads SNHLY; CDR2 reads FYNNEI. The CDR3 reads CASRELQGDQPQHF. CDR3 in DNA: TGTGCCAGCAGGGAGTTACAGGGAGATCAGCCCCAGCATTTT.

The V gene is TRBV3-1 (or the pseudogene TRBV3-2), the J gene TRBJ2-1, with unresolved D. The germline gives CDR1 LGHDT, CDR2 YNNKEL (reference sequence). Trimming removed 0 bases from V and 4 bases from J, with 7 bases in between. The length of the CDR3 is 14 residues. Here the CDR3 reads CASSQDKLYNEQFF. The CDR3 nucleotides are TGTGCCAGCAGCCAAGACAAACTTTACAATGAGCAGTTCTTC.

The CDR3: CASSRGSNEQFF. The DNA for the CDR3 is TGTGCCAGCAGTCGAGGAAGCAATGAGCAGTTCTTC. The chain couples TRBV27 to TRBJ2-1; D not resolved. The CDR3 extends over 12 amino acids. The V gene lost 5 bases and the J gene lost 6 bases, with 8 bases spanning the gap. CDR1 and CDR2 (germline): MNHEY, SMNVEV (reference sequence).

This clone was seen a single time. The V call is TRBV3-1 (or the pseudogene TRBV3-2), the J call TRBJ1-1; D is unclear. CDR1 and CDR2 (germline): LGHDT, YNNKEL (reference sequence). The V and J ends lost 4 bases and 5 bases respectively, with 8 bases between them. The CDR3 extends over 12 amino acids. The CDR3 region is CASSLERTEAFF. CDR3 in DNA: TGTGCCAGCAGCCTAGAACGGACTGAAGCTTTCTTT.

In this sample, this clone turned up once. The same CDR3 can be traced to other DNA sequences in this sample. The chain uses TRBV5-4 and TRBJ1-1; D gene ambiguous. Looked up from germline, CDR1 is SGHNT and CDR2 is YYREEE (reference sequence). CDR3 length: 11 amino acids. Trimming removed 4 bases at V and 5 bases at J, with 6 bases between. The CDR3 coding sequence is TGTGCCAGCAGCCTTGGGACTGAAGCTTTCTTT. It specifies CASSLGTEAFF.

The V call is TRBV7-9, the J call TRBJ1-6; D remains unclear. V was shortened by 4 bases and J by 5 bases, with 15 bases between the two germline ends. Germline V lookup: CDR1 SEHNR, CDR2 FQNEAQ (reference sequence). The CDR3 is 16 residues long. The CDR3 sequence: CASSYLMGSDNSPLHF. The DNA for the CDR3 is TGTGCCAGCAGCTACCTCATGGGGAGCGATAATTCACCCCTCCACTTT.

The chain links TRBV27 to TRBJ2-1, with a tentative D call TRBD1 (6 bases). Germline V lookup: CDR1 MNHEY, CDR2 SMNVEV (reference sequence). The CDR3 spans 14 residues. Trimming stripped 3 bases from V and 5 bases from J, with 11 bases between. The CDR3 here is CASSFRQANNEQFF. The CDR3 coding sequence is TGTGCCAGCAGTTTTAGACAGGCTAACAATGAGCAGTTCTTC.

The CDR3 spells CASSRDRGTNEQFF. CDR3 in DNA: TGTGCCAGCAGCCGGGACAGGGGGACTAATGAGCAGTTCTTC. This chain joins TRBV6-5 and TRBJ2-1; 11 bases line up with TRBD1. The junction had 5 bases not matched to a gene; V was cut back by 6 bases and J by 7 bases. In germline, CDR1 is MNHEY, CDR2 SVGAGI. The CDR3 covers 14 residues.

CDR3 sequence reads: CASSFSSGDNEQFF. DNA of the CDR3: TGTGCCAGCAGCTTCTCTAGCGGTGACAATGAGCAGTTCTTC. This chain connects TRBV7-9 to TRBJ2-1, with 7 bases fitting TRBD2. Trimming took 3 bases from V and 5 from J; bases not matched to a gene: 4. The germline CDR1 and CDR2 sequences are SEHNR and FQNEAQ (reference sequence). The CDR3 contains 14 residues.

The chain combines TRBV19 with TRBJ1-2; possibly TRBD1 for D (5 bases). Germline V gives CDR1 LNHDA, CDR2 SQIVND (reference sequence). V gave up 1 base and J gave up 7 bases, with 13 bases separating them. This CDR3 spans 14 amino acids. This CDR3 is CASSIAQGLGGYTF. CDR3 sequence (DNA): TGTGCCAGTAGTATAGCCCAGGGTCTTGGTGGCTACACCTTC.